This entry is about one T cell receptor beta chain. Described time point: pre-sensitization, week 0. Treatment described: therapeutic diphenylcyclopropenone sensitization with weekly scalp DPC. Unseparated into fractions, whole blood served as the source from which total RNA was extracted. The sample originates from a study of human T cells and chemical hapten exposure. V was pared by 2 bases and J by 5 bases, with 13 bases between. CDR3 length: 14 amino acids. CDR1 is WSHSY, CDR2 SAAADI, per germline. TCRdb redid the calling of the RACE reads with MiXCR, one entry per CDR3 protein. The table records tens of thousands of distinct CDR3 sequences, 10% to 15% of them present only once.

This clonotype originated in a woman in her thirties or forties with alopecia areata. Some clones in this sample may be carry-over from other donors' samples. Here the sequenced sample was whole blood, taken in connection with sensitization to the hapten diphenylcyclopropenone (DPC). V usage is TRBV10-2 and J usage is TRBJ2-7; maybe TRBD2 (5 bases). CDR3 DNA sequence: TGCGCCAGCAGTGAGAATCCGGGGTTCAACGAGCAGTACTTC. Protein product: CASSENPGFNEQYF.